This entry is about one T cell receptor (beta chain). TCRdb re-derived calls from the RT-PCR reads in MiXCR, one entry per CDR3 protein. The sample lists 200,000 to 250,000 distinct CDR3 sequences, roughly 15% occurring once. This specimen comes from a study of patients and donors after allogeneic stem cell transplantation. Trimming pared 0 bases from V and 5 bases from J, leaving 13 bases between. There are 15 residues in the CDR3. Germline values: CDR1 SGHVS, CDR2 FQNEAQ. The source of this sequence is a human donor who was either an allogeneic HSCT recipient or a stem cell or donor lymphocyte infusion donor (not recorded which). It is not recorded whose cells these are; they may come from a transplant donor. Sequenced input: blood, either unsorted or a sorted T cell fraction (not recorded which). This sequence joins TRBV7-8 and TRBJ2-5; TRBD1 might be the D (7 bases). The CDR3 DNA sequence: TGTGCCAGCAGCTTAGCTAGCGGCAGGGGGGAGACCCAGTACTTC. Its protein product is CASSLASGRGETQYF. The full variable domain, rest sourced from reference TRBV7-8 and TRBJ2-5, is GAGVSQSPRYKVAKRGQDVALRCDPISGHVSLFWYQQALGQGPEFLTYFQNEAQLDKSGLPSDRFFAERPEGSVSTLKIQRTQQEDSAVYLCASSLASGRGETQYFGPGTRLLVL.